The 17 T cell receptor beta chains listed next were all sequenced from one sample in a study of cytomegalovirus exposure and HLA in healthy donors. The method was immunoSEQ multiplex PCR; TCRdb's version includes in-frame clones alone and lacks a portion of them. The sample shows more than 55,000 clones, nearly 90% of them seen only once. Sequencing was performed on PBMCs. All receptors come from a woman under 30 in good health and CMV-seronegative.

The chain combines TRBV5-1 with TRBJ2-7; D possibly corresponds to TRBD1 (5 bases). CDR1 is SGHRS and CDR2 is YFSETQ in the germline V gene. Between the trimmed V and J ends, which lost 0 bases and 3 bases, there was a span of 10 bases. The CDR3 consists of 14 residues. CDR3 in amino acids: CASSLAPQDYEQYF. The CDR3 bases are TGCGCCAGCAGCTTGGCCCCACAGGACTACGAGCAGTACTTC. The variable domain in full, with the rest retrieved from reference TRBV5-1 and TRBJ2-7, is KAGVTQTPRYLIKTRGQQVTLSCSPISGHRSVSWYQQTPGQGLQFLFEYFSETQRNKGNFPGRFSGRQFSNSRSEMNVSTLELGDSALYLCASSLAPQDYEQYFGPGTRLTVT.

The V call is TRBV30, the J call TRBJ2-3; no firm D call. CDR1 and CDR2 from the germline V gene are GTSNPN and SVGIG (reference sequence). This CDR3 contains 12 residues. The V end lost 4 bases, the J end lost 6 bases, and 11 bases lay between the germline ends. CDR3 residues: CAWTPARDTQYF. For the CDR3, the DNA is TGTGCCTGGACCCCGGCCAGGGATACGCAGTATTTT.

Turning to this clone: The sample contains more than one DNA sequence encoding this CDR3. CDR3 nucleotide sequence: TGTGCCAGCAGCCCCGGGACAGGAAACACCGGGGAGCTGTTTTTT. Protein product: CASSPGTGNTGELFF. The chain has TRBV9 and TRBJ2-2; 8 bases line up with TRBD1. The length of the CDR3 is 15 residues. CDR1 and CDR2 (germline): SGDLS, YYNGEE. Trimming removed 4 bases from V and 2 bases from J; junction bases left unmatched: 4. The full variable domain, its missing parts supplied by reference TRBV9 and TRBJ2-2, is DSGVTQTPKHLITATGQRVTLRCSPRSGDLSVYWYQQSLDQGLQFLIQYYNGEERAKGNILERFSAQQFPDLHSELNLSSLELGDSALYFCASSPGTGNTGELFFGEGSRLTVL.

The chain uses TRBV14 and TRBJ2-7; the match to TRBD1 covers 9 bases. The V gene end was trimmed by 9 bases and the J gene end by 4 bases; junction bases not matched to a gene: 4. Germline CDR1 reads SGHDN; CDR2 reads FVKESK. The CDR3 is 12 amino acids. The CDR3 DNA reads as TGTGCCAGGGGACAGGGCGGATACGAGCAGTACTTC. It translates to CARGQGGYEQYF.

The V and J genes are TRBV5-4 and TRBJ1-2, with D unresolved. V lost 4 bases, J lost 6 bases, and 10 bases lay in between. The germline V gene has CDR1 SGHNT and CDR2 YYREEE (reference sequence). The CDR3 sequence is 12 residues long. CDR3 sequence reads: CASSLAGNGYTF. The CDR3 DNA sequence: TGTGCCAGCAGCCTGGCGGGGAATGGCTACACCTTC.

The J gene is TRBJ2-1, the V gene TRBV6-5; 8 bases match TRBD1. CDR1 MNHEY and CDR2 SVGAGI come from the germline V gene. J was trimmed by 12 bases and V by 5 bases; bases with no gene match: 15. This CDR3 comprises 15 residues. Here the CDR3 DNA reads TGTGCCAGCAGTGCGCGGGACAGGTCCCAACAGGGGCAGTTCTTC. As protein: CASSARDRSQQGQFF.

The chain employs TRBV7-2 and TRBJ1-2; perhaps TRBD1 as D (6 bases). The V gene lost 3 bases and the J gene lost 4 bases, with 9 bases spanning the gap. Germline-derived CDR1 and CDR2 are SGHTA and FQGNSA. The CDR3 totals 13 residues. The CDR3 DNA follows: TGTGCCAGCAGCTTTACAGGGTTCTATGGCTACACCTTC. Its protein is CASSFTGFYGYTF.

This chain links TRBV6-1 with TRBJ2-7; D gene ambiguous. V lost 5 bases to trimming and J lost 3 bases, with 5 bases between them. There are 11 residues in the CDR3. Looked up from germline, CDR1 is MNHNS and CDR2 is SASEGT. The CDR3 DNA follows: TGTGCCAGCAGTATTAACTACGAGCAGTACTTC. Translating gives CASSINYEQYF.

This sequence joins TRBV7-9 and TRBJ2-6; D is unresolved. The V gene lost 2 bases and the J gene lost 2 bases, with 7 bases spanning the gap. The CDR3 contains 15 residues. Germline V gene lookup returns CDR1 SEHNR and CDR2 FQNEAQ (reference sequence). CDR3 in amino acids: CASSLKAAGANVLTF. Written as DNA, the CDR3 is TGTGCCAGCAGCTTAAAAGCTGCTGGGGCCAACGTCCTGACTTTC.

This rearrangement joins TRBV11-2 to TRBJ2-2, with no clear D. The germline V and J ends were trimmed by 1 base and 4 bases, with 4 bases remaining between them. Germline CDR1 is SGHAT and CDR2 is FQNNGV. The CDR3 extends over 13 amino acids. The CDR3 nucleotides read TGTGCCAGCAGCTTAGTAGCCACCGGGGAGCTGTTTTTT. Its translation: CASSLVATGELFF.

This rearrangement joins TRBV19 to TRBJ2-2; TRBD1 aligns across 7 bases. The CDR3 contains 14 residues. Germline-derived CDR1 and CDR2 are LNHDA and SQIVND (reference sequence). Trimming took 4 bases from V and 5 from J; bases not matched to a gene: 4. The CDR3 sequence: CASSTTGATGELFF. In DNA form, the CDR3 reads TGTGCCAGTAGTACTACAGGGGCTACCGGGGAGCTGTTTTTT.

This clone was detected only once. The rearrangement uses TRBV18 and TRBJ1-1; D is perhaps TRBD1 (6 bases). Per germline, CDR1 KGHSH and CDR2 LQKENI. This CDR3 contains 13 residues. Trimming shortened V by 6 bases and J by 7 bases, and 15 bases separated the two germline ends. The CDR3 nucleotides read TGTGCCAGCTCCGCCGGGACAAATGATGAAGCTTTCTTT. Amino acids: CASSAGTNDEAFF.

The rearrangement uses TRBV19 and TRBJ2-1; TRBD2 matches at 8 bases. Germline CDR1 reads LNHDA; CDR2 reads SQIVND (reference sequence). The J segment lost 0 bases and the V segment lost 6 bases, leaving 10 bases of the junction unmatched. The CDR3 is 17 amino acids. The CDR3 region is CASSRGSGTSSYNEQFF. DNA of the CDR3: TGTGCCAGTAGCAGGGGCTCGGGGACTAGCTCCTACAATGAGCAGTTCTTC.

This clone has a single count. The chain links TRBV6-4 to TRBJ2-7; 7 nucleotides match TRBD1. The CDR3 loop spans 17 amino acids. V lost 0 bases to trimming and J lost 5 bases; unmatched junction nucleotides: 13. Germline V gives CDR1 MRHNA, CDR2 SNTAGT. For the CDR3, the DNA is TGTGCCAGCAGTGACTCGAGGCGAAGGACAGGCCGTAACGAGCAGTACTTC. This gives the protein CASSDSRRRTGRNEQYF.

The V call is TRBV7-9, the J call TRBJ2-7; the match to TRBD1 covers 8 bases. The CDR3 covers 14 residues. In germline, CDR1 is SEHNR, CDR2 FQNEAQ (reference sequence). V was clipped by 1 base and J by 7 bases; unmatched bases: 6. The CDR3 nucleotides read TGTGCCAGCAGCTTAGGTTCAGGGGGCGCTGAGCAGTACTTC. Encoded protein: CASSLGSGGAEQYF.

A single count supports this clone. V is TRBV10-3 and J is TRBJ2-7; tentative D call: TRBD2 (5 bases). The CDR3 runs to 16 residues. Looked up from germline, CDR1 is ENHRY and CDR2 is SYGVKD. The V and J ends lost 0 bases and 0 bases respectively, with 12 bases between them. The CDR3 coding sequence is TGTGCCATCAGTGAGTCGACGGGGTACGGCTCCTACGAGCAGTACTTC. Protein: CAISESTGYGSYEQYF.

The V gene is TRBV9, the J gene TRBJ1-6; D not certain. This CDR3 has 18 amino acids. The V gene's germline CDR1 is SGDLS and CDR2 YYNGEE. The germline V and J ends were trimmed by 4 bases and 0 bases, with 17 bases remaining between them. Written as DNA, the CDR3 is TGTGCCAGCAGCTTCGGTCCAGACATATCCTCCTATAATTCACCCCTCCACTTT. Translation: CASSFGPDISSYNSPLHF.